The present TCR beta chain was sequenced within a study of CD4 T cells in relation to SARS-CoV-2 and coronaviruses. V was shortened by 2 bases and J by 5 bases, with 7 bases between the two germline ends. The CDR3 has 12 residues. Looked up from germline, CDR1 is SGHRS and CDR2 is YFSETQ. This clone was recorded once. Its antigen is not identified. Generated by immunoSEQ multiplex PCR, the TCRdb table keeps only in-frame clones and is missing some. Seen here are about 36,000 clones, around four fifths observed once, and the top ten hold less than 3.5%. This clonotype originated in an adult with COVID-19. The chain has TRBV5-1 and TRBJ2-5; D remains ambiguous. Sequenced input: memory CD4+ T cells from PBMCs, cultured in vitro. The CDR3 is CASSFPGETQYF. CDR3 nucleotides: TGCGCCAGCAGCTTCCCCGGGGAGACCCAGTACTTC.